The rows below give T cell receptor beta chains drawn from one sample of a study of cytomegalovirus exposure and HLA in healthy donors. Profiling relied on immunoSEQ multiplex PCR, and the TCRdb table lists in-frame clones only, not all of them. The sample holds 120,000 or so clones, 81% seen once. The material sequenced was PBMCs. These receptors were obtained from a woman aged 40 to 50 in good health and CMV-seronegative. Both conserved end residues are part of each CDR3.

v_gene: TRBV30; CDR3aa: CAWSVGQGNSPLHF
v_gene: TRBV5-6; CDR3aa: CASRGQGLRGYTF
v_gene: TRBV6-1; CDR3aa: CASPAQDSGNTIYF
v_gene: TRBV5-4; CDR3aa: CASNIGGRNGYTF
v_gene: TRBV7-9; CDR3aa: CASTQRSGEGGYTF
v_gene: TRBV6-4; CDR3aa: CASSPGQGANYGYTF
v_gene: TRBV18; CDR3aa: CASSRVSDTQYF
v_gene: TRBV5-1; CDR3aa: CASSLVPQGVGSEQYF
v_gene: TRBV29-1; CDR3aa: CSVDGTNYGYTF
v_gene: TRBV10-1; CDR3aa: CASSRGTPGELFF
v_gene: TRBV5-4; CDR3aa: CASSLGGDQPQHF
v_gene: TRBV7-9; CDR3aa: CASSLRGENTEAFF
v_gene: TRBV6-1; CDR3aa: CASSVGTGGRYEQYF
v_gene: TRBV29-1; CDR3aa: CSVDPDTDRGDTEAFF
v_gene: TRBV11-2; CDR3aa: CASSLVMTDKQHF
v_gene: TRBV9; CDR3aa: CASSVAGSQETQYF